The 31 T cell receptor beta chains listed next were all sequenced from one sample in a study of PD-1 blockade in classical Hodgkin lymphoma. This table comes from immunoSEQ multiplex PCR, and its TCRdb copy is limited to in-frame clones, with some not included. The data contain approximately 27,000 clones, approximately 90% of them singletons. Patients all relapsed after autologous stem cell transplantation, and there was variation in brentuximab vedotin exposure. This specimen consisted of peripheral blood mononuclear cells (PBMCs), obtained at baseline. The receptor source for this set is a human donor with classical Hodgkin lymphoma.

The chain employs TRBV7-2 and TRBJ1-2; no definite D call. Between the trimmed V and J ends, which lost 5 bases and 2 bases, there was a span of 21 bases. The CDR3 runs 17 residues. Per germline, CDR1 SGHTA and CDR2 FQGNSA. CDR3 sequence: CASSRPTPRILNYGYTF. The CDR3 DNA is TGTGCCAGCAGCCGACCCACTCCACGGATCCTGAACTATGGCTACACCTTC.

The chain joins TRBV6-5 to TRBJ2-1; TRBD2 is a possible D gene (5 bases). Germline values: CDR1 MNHEY, CDR2 SVGAGI. The CDR3 consists of 14 residues. V was clipped by 6 bases and J by 4 bases, with 13 bases between them. The DNA of the CDR3 is TGTGCCAGCAGACCGGACGGGGAATACAATGAGCAGTTCTTC. Translated: CASRPDGEYNEQFF.

This sequence joins TRBV7-8 and TRBJ1-5; D is uncertain. In germline, CDR1 is SGHVS, CDR2 FQNEAQ. The CDR3 is 15 amino acids. The V and J ends lost 3 bases and 1 base respectively, with 10 bases between them. The CDR3 loop reads CASSFSAVSNQPQHF. The DNA for the CDR3 is TGTGCCAGCAGCTTTTCGGCGGTCAGCAATCAGCCCCAGCATTTT.

V and J are TRBV21-1 and TRBJ2-6; TRBD2, the D gene given by the table, was not confirmed from the DNA. TRBV21-1 is recorded as a pseudogene. This CDR3 is 17 amino acids long. The CDR3 spells CASSKEHHTTGANVLTF. CDR3 in DNA: TGTGCCAGCAGCAAAGAACACCATACTACTGGGGCCAACGTCCTGACTTTC.

The chain uses TRBV7-9 and TRBJ2-2; unclear D gene. The CDR3 consists of 16 residues. Between the trimmed V and J ends, which lost 2 bases and 2 bases, there was a span of 12 bases. Germline V gene sequence: CDR1 SEHNR, CDR2 FQNEAQ (reference sequence). In DNA form, the CDR3 reads TGTGCCAGCAGCTTAATCCGGGCGGTAAACACCGGGGAGCTGTTTTTT. It is translated as CASSLIRAVNTGELFF.

V and J are TRBV7-9 and TRBJ1-1, with unresolved D. The CDR3 covers 17 residues. V dropped 6 bases and J dropped 4 bases, with 24 bases sitting between them. Germline V gene sequence: CDR1 SEHNR, CDR2 FQNEAQ (reference sequence). The CDR3 DNA reads as TGTGCCAGCAGTACGGTTGTTGCCTCGTTCGTAAGCACTGAAGCTTTCTTT. Residues: CASSTVVASFVSTEAFF.

The chain couples TRBV27 to TRBJ2-3; 7 positions match TRBD2. This CDR3 contains 14 residues. Germline trimming cut 3 bases from V and 3 bases from J; bases unmatched to any gene: 3. The germline V gene encodes CDR1 MNHEY and CDR2 SMNVEV (reference sequence). Written as DNA, the CDR3 is TGTGCCAGCAGTTTGGGGGGGGTGACAGATACGCAGTATTTT. It is translated as CASSLGGVTDTQYF.

V usage is TRBV19 and J usage is TRBJ2-3, with D unclear. V was trimmed by 8 bases and J by 2 bases, leaving 14 bases between them. The CDR3 sequence is 14 residues long. The germline gives CDR1 LNHDA, CDR2 SQIVND (reference sequence). The CDR3 sequence is CASQIAHLTDTQYF. The CDR3 DNA reads as TGTGCCAGTCAGATCGCCCACCTCACAGATACGCAGTATTTT.

This sequence joins TRBV5-1 and TRBJ2-5, with 7 bases lining up with TRBD1. The J segment lost 2 bases and the V segment lost 5 bases, leaving 6 bases of the junction unmatched. This CDR3 has 14 residues. In germline, CDR1 is SGHRS, CDR2 YFSETQ. The CDR3 here is CASRRQGQQETQYF. The CDR3 nucleotides read TGCGCCAGCAGGAGACAGGGTCAGCAAGAGACCCAGTACTTC.

The chain carries TRBV7-8 and TRBJ2-7; 7 nucleotides agree with TRBD1. J was trimmed by 0 bases and V by 3 bases; bases with no gene match: 5. The V gene's germline CDR1 is SGHVS and CDR2 FQNEAQ. This CDR3 region has 15 residues. CDR3 sequence reads: CASSFSTGYSYEQYF. CDR3 sequence (DNA): TGTGCCAGCAGCTTCTCGACAGGGTACTCCTACGAGCAGTACTTC.

The CDR3 sequence is CASSSRGGGNSPLHF. The CDR3, as DNA: TGTGCCAGCAGTTCTAGGGGGGGCGGCAATTCACCCCTCCACTTT. The V call is TRBV6-5, the J call TRBJ1-6, with D possibly matching TRBD1 (6 bases). V shed 4 bases and J shed 7 bases, with 14 bases lying between them. The CDR3 runs 15 residues. Germline V gene lookup returns CDR1 MNHEY and CDR2 SVGAGI.

This clone has just one count. The chain employs TRBV15 and TRBJ2-7; D not certain. The length of the CDR3 is 14 residues. The germline gives CDR1 LNHNV, CDR2 YYDKDF (reference sequence). Trimming shortened V by 0 bases and J by 3 bases, and 9 bases separated the two germline ends. The CDR3 region has the DNA TGTGCCACCAGCAGAGATGCCCACAGCTACGAGCAGTACTTC. Its protein product is CATSRDAHSYEQYF.

The chain carries TRBV7-8 and TRBJ1-2; the D gene is possibly TRBD1 (6 bases). V was clipped by 1 base and J by 3 bases, with 9 bases between them. The CDR3 has 14 amino acids. Germline V gene data show CDR1 as SGHVS and CDR2 as FQNEAQ. In DNA, the CDR3 is TGTGCCAGCAGCTTAGATCAGGGGCACTATGGCTACACCTTC. Protein product: CASSLDQGHYGYTF.

The V gene is TRBV11-3, the J gene TRBJ2-7, with 8 positions matching TRBD2. Germline V lookup: CDR1 SGHNT, CDR2 YENEEA. This CDR3 region has 15 residues. Losses at the gene ends were 2 bases for V and 2 bases for J; bases not matched to a gene: 5. As DNA, the CDR3 is TGTGCCAGCAGCTTAATGGCGGGGGGCGCCTACGAGCAGTACTTC. Amino acids: CASSLMAGGAYEQYF.

The chain combines TRBV5-1 with TRBJ2-5; no firm D call. The germline CDR1 and CDR2 sequences are SGHRS and YFSETQ. Trimming removed 1 base at V and 0 bases at J, with 4 bases between. CDR3 length: 13 residues. As DNA, the CDR3 is TGCGCCAGCAGCTTGTGGGACCAAGAGACCCAGTACTTC. Encoded protein: CASSLWDQETQYF.

The chain links TRBV7-9 to TRBJ2-3, with D unresolved. The CDR3 is 15 amino acids. The V end was cut by 6 bases, the J end by 2 bases, with 15 bases between. In germline, CDR1 is SEHNR, CDR2 FQNEAQ (reference sequence). The chain's CDR3 is CASSLSAGNTDTQYF. The CDR3 nucleotides read TGTGCCAGCAGTCTAAGTGCAGGTAACACAGATACGCAGTATTTT. The entire variable domain, with the rest obtained from reference TRBV7-9 and TRBJ2-3, is as follows: DTGVSQNPRHKITKRGQNVTFRCDPISEHNRLYWYRQTLGQGPEFLTYFQNEAQLEKSRLLSDRFSAERPKGSFSTLEIQRTEQGDSAMYLCASSLSAGNTDTQYFGPGTRLTVL.

The CDR3 loop reads CASSRRERGGPYNEQFF. The CDR3 DNA sequence: TGTGCCAGCAGCCGACGCGAGCGGGGGGGCCCATACAATGAGCAGTTCTTC. The V gene is TRBV9, the J gene TRBJ2-1; TRBD2 matches 10 bases. Germline values: CDR1 SGDLS, CDR2 YYNGEE. V gave up 4 bases and J gave up 4 bases; unmatched junction bases: 11. This CDR3 is 17 amino acids long.

This chain uses TRBV12-5 with TRBJ2-2, with D possibly TRBD1 on 6 matching bases. This CDR3 is built from 14 residues. CDR1 is LGHNT and CDR2 is FRNRAP in the germline V gene. V shed 10 bases and J shed 0 bases, with 12 bases lying between them. The CDR3: CATSPGANTGELFF. The DNA of the CDR3 is TGTGCTACAAGTCCAGGGGCGAACACCGGGGAGCTGTTTTTT.

This rearrangement joins TRBV7-9 to TRBJ1-4, with no clear D. This CDR3 is 11 amino acids long. The V end lost 11 bases, the J end lost 8 bases, and 12 bases lay between the germline ends. Germline CDR1 SEHNR, CDR2 FQNEAQ (reference sequence). The CDR3 loop reads CALRREEKLFF. The CDR3 DNA reads as TGTGCCCTGCGGAGGGAAGAAAAACTGTTTTTT.

V gene TRBV19 combines with J gene TRBJ2-3; 11 nucleotides line up with TRBD2. This CDR3 is built from 16 residues. With V trimmed by 1 base and J by 7 bases, 7 bases remained unmatched. Looked up from germline, CDR1 is LNHDA and CDR2 is SQIVND (reference sequence). Here the CDR3 DNA reads TGTGCCAGTAGTATAGGCTCTAGCGGGGGGCCCTATACGCAGTATTTT. Translating it yields CASSIGSSGGPYTQYF. The full variable domain, in which reference TRBV19 and TRBJ2-3 provide the parts outside the CDR3, is DGGITQSPKYLFRKEGQNVTLSCEQNLNHDAMYWYRQDPGQGLRLIYYSQIVNDFQKGDIAEGYSVSREKKESFPLTVTSAQKNPTAFYLCASSIGSSGGPYTQYFGPGTRLTVL.

The J gene is TRBJ2-2, the V gene TRBV5-1; unclear D gene. V gave up 0 bases and J gave up 8 bases, with 8 bases separating them. The germline CDR1 and CDR2 sequences are SGHRS and YFSETQ. The CDR3 consists of 13 residues. CDR3 in amino acids: CASSLVGLGELFF. For the CDR3, the DNA is TGCGCCAGCAGCTTGGTTGGTTTAGGGGAGCTGTTTTTT.

This clone was observed once. The rearrangement uses TRBV4-3 and TRBJ1-6, with 8 bases lining up with TRBD1. In germline, CDR1 is LGHNA, CDR2 YSLEER. This CDR3 comprises 17 residues. The junction had 6 bases not matched to a gene; V was cut back by 4 bases and J by 1 base. The CDR3: CASSLNTGGSYNSPLHF. CDR3 coding DNA: TGCGCCAGCAGCCTGAATACAGGGGGTTCCTATAATTCACCCCTCCACTTT.

The genes are TRBV5-1 and TRBJ1-1; D gene unclear. This CDR3 is built from 13 residues. V gave up 1 base and J gave up 0 bases, with 4 bases separating them. The germline V gene has CDR1 SGHRS and CDR2 YFSETQ. CDR3 sequence (DNA): TGCGCCAGCAGCTTGACGATGAACACTGAAGCTTTCTTT. Protein product: CASSLTMNTEAFF. Drawing the rest from reference TRBV5-1 and TRBJ1-1, the complete variable domain is KAGVTQTPRYLIKTRGQQVTLSCSPISGHRSVSWYQQTPGQGLQFLFEYFSETQRNKGNFPGRFSGRQFSNSRSEMNVSTLELGDSALYLCASSLTMNTEAFFGQGTRLTVV.

This clone was seen only once. The V call is TRBV4-2, the J call TRBJ2-7; possible D gene TRBD1, 5 bases. Germline-derived CDR1 and CDR2 are LGHNA and YNFKEQ. Trimming removed 0 bases at V and 2 bases at J, with 8 bases between. The CDR3 has 14 residues. CDR3 coding DNA: TGTGCCAGCAGCCAAGAGGTGACAGCCTACGAGCAGTACTTC. Protein sequence: CASSQEVTAYEQYF.

The rearrangement uses TRBV25-1 and TRBJ1-2; 9 bases are shared with TRBD1. The CDR3 is made up of 16 amino acids. The J segment lost 1 base and the V segment lost 6 bases, leaving 9 bases of the junction unmatched. Per germline, CDR1 MGHDK and CDR2 SYGVNS. The CDR3, as DNA: TGTGCCAGCAGACCCCCCGGGACAGGGAATAACTATGGCTACACCTTC. It codes for CASRPPGTGNNYGYTF.

This chain connects TRBV19 to TRBJ2-1; weak D call: TRBD2 (5 bases). The CDR3 length is 15 residues. V dropped 0 bases and J dropped 2 bases, with 8 bases sitting between them. CDR1 is LNHDA, CDR2 SQIVND, per germline (reference sequence). The CDR3 DNA reads TGTGCCAGTAGTATAGATGGAGGAACCTACAATGAGCAGTTCTTC. This sequence encodes CASSIDGGTYNEQFF.

The chain has TRBV5-6 and TRBJ2-5, with unresolved D. This CDR3 has 11 residues. Trimming cost V 2 bases and J 1 base, with 0 bases left between them. CDR1 SGHDT and CDR2 YYEEEE come from the germline V gene. The CDR3 DNA sequence: TGTGCCAGCAGCTTCCAAGAGACCCAGTACTTC. The encoded protein is CASSFQETQYF.

The rearrangement uses TRBV7-9 and TRBJ1-2, with 9 bases aligning to TRBD1. V gave up 5 bases and J gave up 8 bases; unmatched junction bases: 9. The CDR3 length is 14 residues. The germline CDR1 and CDR2 sequences are SEHNR and FQNEAQ (reference sequence). The CDR3 coding sequence is TGTGCCAGCAGCACCTCGGACAGGGGATACGGCTACACCTTC. Translating gives CASSTSDRGYGYTF.

V usage is TRBV6-1 and J usage is TRBJ1-1; D call uncertain. Per germline, CDR1 MNHNS and CDR2 SASEGT. V lost 2 bases, J lost 3 bases, and 13 bases lay in between. CDR3 length: 15 residues. CDR3 in DNA: TGTGCCAGCAGTGAATTATTTGGGCTTTACACTGAAGCTTTCTTT. Translation: CASSELFGLYTEAFF.

The rearrangement uses TRBV2 and TRBJ2-2; possibly TRBD2 for D (5 bases). Deletions cut 6 bases from V and 0 bases from J, with 14 bases between. CDR3 size: 16 residues. Germline V lookup: CDR1 SNHLY, CDR2 FYNNEI. DNA for the CDR3: TGTGCCAGCAGCCAAGAGGGCCTCGCGAACACCGGGGAGCTGTTTTTT. Its translation is CASSQEGLANTGELFF.

The chain links TRBV5-1 to TRBJ2-5; 10 positions agree with TRBD2. Trimming cost V 7 bases and J 1 base; bases outside gene matches: 1. Per germline, CDR1 SGHRS and CDR2 YFSETQ. CDR3 length equals 13 residues. The CDR3 region is CASGTSAQETQYF. CDR3 bases: TGCGCCAGCGGGACTAGCGCCCAAGAGACCCAGTACTTC. The full variable domain, its missing parts supplied by reference TRBV5-1 and TRBJ2-5, is KAGVTQTPRYLIKTRGQQVTLSCSPISGHRSVSWYQQTPGQGLQFLFEYFSETQRNKGNFPGRFSGRQFSNSRSEMNVSTLELGDSALYLCASGTSAQETQYFGPGTRLLVL.